This T cell receptor beta chain comes out of a study of T cells expressing NK-cell markers. In the study overall: Obtained from sorted CD3+CD56+NKG2C+, CD3+CD56+NKG2C- and CD3+CD56-NKG2C+ T cells were the TCR beta repertoires. General observations from the study: What remained unclear was the HCMV specificity of expanded NKG2C+ T cell clones.

5'RACE template switching with UMIs generated TCR beta cDNA. For each CDR3 protein, TCRdb gives one entry from its re-call of the 5' RACE reads, without DNA. In total, the table holds a few hundred thousand distinct CDR3 sequences. Details on this clonotype: Its antigen is unidentified.

This clonotype was obtained from a woman aged 50 to 65 in good health. Sequencing was carried out using blood T cells: a sorted CD56 or NKG2C T cell subset, CD4+ or CD8+ T cells, or bulk PBMC T cells (not recorded which).

This chain's CDR3 is CASSPTTSGPTEQFF. V usage is TRBV3-1 and J usage is TRBJ2-1; TCRdb indicates TRBD2, and absent DNA this call remains unverified. Germline CDR1 and CDR2: LGHDT and YNNKEL (reference sequence). The CDR3 consists of 15 residues.